This T cell receptor (beta chain) was profiled in a study of T-cell memory formation after mild COVID-19. Overall study: TCR clustering was largely donor specific. Study-level points and caveats: Mostly located in CM and EM were contracting CD4+ clones, with contracting CD8+ clones located in EMRA.

Trimming removed 0 bases from V and 7 bases from J, with 10 bases in between. The CDR3 runs to 14 residues. The V gene's germline CDR1 is MRHNA and CDR2 SNTAGT. 5'RACE with constant-segment primers yielded barcoded, UMI-tagged TCR alpha and TCR beta cDNA libraries. TCRdb analysed the 5' RACE reads with MiXCR anew, one entry per CDR3 protein. Among 350,000 to 500,000 distinct CDR3 sequences listed, 20% to 30% were seen once. This clonotype was counted a few times. Antigen: not known. What was sequenced was PBMCs or a T cell subset sorted from them (not recorded which). The rearrangement joins TRBV6-4 to TRBJ2-1; D gene ambiguous. This receptor was identified in an adult woman who had mild COVID-19 (a few samples of this study predate the infection). Cell type and time point are not known. The CDR3 DNA sequence: TGTGCCAGCAGTGACTCCGCAGGCGGAAATGAGCAGTTCTTC. This codes for CASSDSAGGNEQFF.